Listed below are T cell receptor beta chains from one sample, sequenced in a study of T cells in Graves' hyperthyroidism and ophthalmopathy. TCRdb called the multiplex PCR reads again in MiXCR, with one record for every CDR3 protein. Here the sample spans around 350,000 distinct CDR3 sequences, 13% to 15% being singletons. Sequenced sample: blood. The receptors were gathered from a woman aged 55-70 years with Graves' ophthalmopathy. CDR3s include the opening cysteine and the closing phenylalanine or tryptophan.

v_call	j_call	cdr3_aa
TRBV20-1	TRBJ2-7	CSASDGTSGSSRDEQYF
TRBV28	TRBJ2-5	CASSLSGRGHRYF
TRBV14	TRBJ1-2	CASSLSPGSGYTF
TRBV28	TRBJ1-1	CASSYGTEAFF
TRBV4-1	TRBJ2-2	CASSQDTSGWNTGELFF
TRBV28	TRBJ2-2	CASSLTGAGTGELFF
TRBV12-5	TRBJ2-1	CASGRPRSYNEQFF
TRBV12-3/TRBV12-4	TRBJ2-7	CASSFGGTGLYEQYF
TRBV20-1	TRBJ1-5	CSATGTYSNQPQHF
TRBV14	TRBJ1-4	CASSPTGAANEKLFF
TRBV28	TRBJ2-1	CASSTRRTAGGPYNEQFF
TRBV7-2	TRBJ2-2	CASSLGLAGGVGELFF
TRBV29-1	TRBJ2-3	CSVETGDADTQYF
TRBV7-9	TRBJ2-2	CASSKLGPGTGELFF
TRBV5-1	TRBJ2-1	CASSLYSVGNEQFF
TRBV27	TRBJ2-1	CASRLARGGEQFF
TRBV29-1	TRBJ2-3	CSVVTGGLRDTQYF
TRBV4-1	TRBJ2-2	CASSQEPRVTGELFF
TRBV13	TRBJ2-1	CASSPPEVAGTNEQFF
TRBV5-1	TRBJ2-5	CASSLGGSRTQETQYF
TRBV27	TRBJ2-7	CASIPSWQRTYEQYF
TRBV11-2	TRBJ2-1	CASSLDGQHNEQFF
TRBV2	TRBJ2-3	CASRDHTDTQYF
TRBV20-1	TRBJ2-4	CSARGTSGNIQYF
TRBV9	TRBJ1-1	CASSVAQGTEAFF
TRBV28	TRBJ2-3	CASIAGNTQYF
TRBV28	TRBJ2-3	CATRETSGRADTQYF
TRBV2	TRBJ2-5	CASSASGTSKQTQYF
TRBV30	TRBJ2-1	CALAHSYNEQFF
TRBV6-2/TRBV6-3	TRBJ2-7	CASMASYEQYF
TRBV30	TRBJ1-1	CAWSASLGTEAFF
TRBV28	TRBJ1-5	CASSPDKGGNQPQHF
TRBV5-1	TRBJ2-2	CASSASSRDTGELFF
TRBV24-1	TRBJ1-5	CATSDLRLGRASNQPQHF
TRBV11-2	TRBJ2-7	CASSHQGGPYEQYF
TRBV20-1	TRBJ2-7	CSARPLAGAPNEQYF
TRBV2	TRBJ2-1	CASVPGLALSHEQFF
TRBV6-1	TRBJ1-1	CASSSQDRKAFF
TRBV28	TRBJ1-1	CASSFSQNTEAFF
TRBV6-1	TRBJ2-7	CASSSRGSGSLNYEQYF
TRBV11-2	TRBJ2-7	CASSLDRGFGLPTEQYF
TRBV14	TRBJ2-1	CASSPTGKNEQFF
TRBV30	TRBJ2-3	CAWIRPSGDTDTQYF
TRBV4-1	TRBJ2-1	CASSQILAENSYNEQFF